Below, one T cell receptor beta chain is given with its context. This entry comes from a study of control samples from healthy donors and cancer patients. The method was immunoSEQ multiplex PCR; TCRdb's version includes in-frame clones alone and lacks a portion of them. Of 65,000 to 90,000 clones listed, about nine tenths are singletons. CDR1 is LGHDT, CDR2 YNNKEL, per germline (reference sequence). The V gene lost 3 bases and the J gene lost 8 bases, with 13 bases spanning the gap. The CDR3 is 13 residues long. The receptor comes from a woman aged 45-65 years with colorectal cancer. The rearrangement joins TRBV3-1 (or the pseudogene TRBV3-2) to TRBJ1-1; D is uncertain. Material: PBMCs. The CDR3 here is CASSHRYVGEAFF. The DNA of the CDR3 is TGTGCCAGCAGCCACAGATACGTGGGGGAAGCTTTCTTT.